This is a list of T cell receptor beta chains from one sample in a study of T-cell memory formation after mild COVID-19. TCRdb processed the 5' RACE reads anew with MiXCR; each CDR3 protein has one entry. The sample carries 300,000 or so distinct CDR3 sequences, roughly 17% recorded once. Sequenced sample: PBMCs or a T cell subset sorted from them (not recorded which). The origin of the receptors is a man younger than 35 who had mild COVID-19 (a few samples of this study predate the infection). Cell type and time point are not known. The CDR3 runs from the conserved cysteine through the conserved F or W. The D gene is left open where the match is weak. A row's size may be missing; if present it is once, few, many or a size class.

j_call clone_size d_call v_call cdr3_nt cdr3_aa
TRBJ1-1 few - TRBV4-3 TGCGCCAGCAGCCCCTCCCAGGGGTTGAACACTGAAGCTTTCTTT CASSPSQGLNTEAFF
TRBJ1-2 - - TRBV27 TGTGCCAGCAGTGGCGGGCTTTCTGGGTATGGCTACACCTTC CASSGGLSGYGYTF
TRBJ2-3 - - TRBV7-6 TGTGCCAGCAGCTTAGCGTCCGGCCCGAGCACAGATACGCAGTATTTT CASSLASGPSTDTQYF
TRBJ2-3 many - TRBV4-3 TGCGCCAGCAGCCAACAGCCTAGCCCAGTCCCAGATACGCAGTATTTT CASSQQPSPVPDTQYF
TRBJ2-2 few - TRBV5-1 TGCGCCAGCATGGAAGCGGCCTCGAACACCGGGGAGCTGTTTTTT CASMEAASNTGELFF
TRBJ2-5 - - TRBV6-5 TGTGCCAGCAGTTACTGGGTTGGGGAGACCCAGTACTTC CASSYWVGETQYF
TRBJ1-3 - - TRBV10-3 TGTGCCATCAGCCAAGGAAACACCATATATTTT CAISQGNTIYF
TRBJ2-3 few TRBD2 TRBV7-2 TGTGCCAGCAGCCCTAGCGGGGGCCCTGGCACAGATACGCAGTATTTT CASSPSGGPGTDTQYF
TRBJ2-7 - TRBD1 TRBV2 TGTGCCAGCAACGACAGGGGTGTAACCTACGAGCAGTACTTC CASNDRGVTYEQYF
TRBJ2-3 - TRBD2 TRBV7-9 TGTGCCAGCAGCCTGGGGAGCGGGGGAAAAACAGATACGCAGTATTTT CASSLGSGGKTDTQYF
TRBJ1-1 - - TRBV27 TGTGCCAGCAGTCCTCCCTCGGAGGGGTTCTCCACTGAAGCTTTCTTT CASSPPSEGFSTEAFF
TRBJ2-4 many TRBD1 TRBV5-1 TGCGCCAGCAGCTTGGGCAGGGGGACATCCCAGGACATTCAGTACTTC CASSLGRGTSQDIQYF
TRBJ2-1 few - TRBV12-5 TGTGCTAGTGGAAGAGCTAATGAGCAGTTCTTC CASGRANEQFF